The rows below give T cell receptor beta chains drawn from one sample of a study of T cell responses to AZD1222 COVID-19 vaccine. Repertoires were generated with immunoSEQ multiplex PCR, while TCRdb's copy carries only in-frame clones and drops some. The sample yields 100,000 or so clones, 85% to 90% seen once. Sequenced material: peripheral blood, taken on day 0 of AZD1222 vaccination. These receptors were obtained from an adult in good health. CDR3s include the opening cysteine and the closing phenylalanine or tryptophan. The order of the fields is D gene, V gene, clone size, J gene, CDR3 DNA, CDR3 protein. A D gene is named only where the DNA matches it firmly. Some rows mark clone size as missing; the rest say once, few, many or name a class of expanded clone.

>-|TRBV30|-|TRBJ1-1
TGTGCCTGGAGTGAAGGGGTAGGGTTGAACACTGAAGCTTTCTTT
CAWSEGVGLNTEAFF
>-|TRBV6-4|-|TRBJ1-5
TGTGCCAGCAGTGCCCGTGTGGGGGTTCAGCCCCAGCATTTT
CASSARVGVQPQHF
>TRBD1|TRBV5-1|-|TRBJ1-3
TGCGCCAGCAGCTTACCCGGGACAGGGATTGGAAACACCATATATTTT
CASSLPGTGIGNTIYF
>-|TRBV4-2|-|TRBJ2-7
TGTGCCAGCAGCCCGAAATACGACAGGAGCTCCTACGAGCAGTACTTC
CASSPKYDRSSYEQYF
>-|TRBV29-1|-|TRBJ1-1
TGCAGCGTCCGGGGACCCCTCGGGGGCACTGAAGCTTTCTTT
CSVRGPLGGTEAFF
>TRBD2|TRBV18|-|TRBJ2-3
TGTGCCAGCTCACCACCCTCGGGGGGACTACACACAGATACGCAGTATTTT
CASSPPSGGLHTDTQYF
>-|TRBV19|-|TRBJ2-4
TGTGCCAGTAGTATAGGGACCGTGAAGAAGCTGCTGAACATTCAGTACTTC
CASSIGTVKKLLNIQYF
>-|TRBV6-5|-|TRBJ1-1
TGTGCCAGCTCACAGGGCCACACTGAAGCTTTCTTT
CASSQGHTEAFF
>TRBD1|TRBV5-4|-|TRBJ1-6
TGTGCCAGCAGCACGGGACAGACTAATTCACCCCTCCACTTT
CASSTGQTNSPLHF
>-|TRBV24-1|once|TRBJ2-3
TGTGCCACCAGGGAAAGAGGCACAGATACGCAGTATTTT
CATRERGTDTQYF
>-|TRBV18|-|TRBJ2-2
TGTGCCAGCTCCTTGTCGTCACTTACCGGGGAGCTGTTTTTT
CASSLSSLTGELFF
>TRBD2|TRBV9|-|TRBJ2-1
TGTGCCAGCAGCGCGGGACTAGCGGGAGCCTATGAGCAGTTCTTC
CASSAGLAGAYEQFF
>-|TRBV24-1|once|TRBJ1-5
TGTGCCACCAGTGATTTTTCCGGTCAGCCCCAGCATTTT
CATSDFSGQPQHF
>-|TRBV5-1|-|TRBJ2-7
TGCGCCAGCACCGCCCCCGGGGGGCAGCTACCCTACGAGCAGTACTTC
CASTAPGGQLPYEQYF
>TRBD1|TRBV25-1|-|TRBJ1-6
TGTGCCAGCAGCCAGACAGGGGGTTTATCACCCCTCCACTTT
CASSQTGGLSPLHF
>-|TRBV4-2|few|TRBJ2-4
TGTGCCAGCAGCCAAGTCTCGGGGGCCGGGGACATTCAGTACTTC
CASSQVSGAGDIQYF
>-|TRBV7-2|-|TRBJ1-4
TGTGCCAGCAGCGGACAGATTAATGAAAAACTGTTTTTT
CASSGQINEKLFF
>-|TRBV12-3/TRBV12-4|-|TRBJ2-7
TGTGCCAGCAGTTTGGTCTCCTACGAGCAGTACTTC
CASSLVSYEQYF
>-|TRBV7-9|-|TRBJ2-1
TGTGCCAGCAGCTTAAGGGATTACAATGAGCAGTTCTTC
CASSLRDYNEQFF
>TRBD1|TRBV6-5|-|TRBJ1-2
TGTGCCAGCAGACGCGGACAGGGAAGTTATGGCTACACCTTC
CASRRGQGSYGYTF
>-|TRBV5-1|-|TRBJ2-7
TGCGCCAGCGCCCCGGACGTCTACGAGCAGTACTTC
CASAPDVYEQYF
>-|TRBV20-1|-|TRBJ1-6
TGCAGTGCTAGTGAGGACAGATACAATTCACCCCTCCACTTT
CSASEDRYNSPLHF
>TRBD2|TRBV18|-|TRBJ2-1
TGTGCCAGCACACTAGCGGGGAGCTCCTACAATGAGCAGTTCTTC
CASTLAGSSYNEQFF
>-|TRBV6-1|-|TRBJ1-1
TGTGCCAGCAGTTTCGGGGAAACTGAAGCTTTCTTT
CASSFGETEAFF
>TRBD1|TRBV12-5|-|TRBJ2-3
TGTGCTAGTGGTTTGGTACTCTCGGGACAGGGAGATACGCAGTATTTT
CASGLVLSGQGDTQYF
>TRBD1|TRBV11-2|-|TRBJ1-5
TGTGCCAGCAGTCAGGGACAGGGCCATAGCAATCAGCCCCAGCATTTT
CASSQGQGHSNQPQHF
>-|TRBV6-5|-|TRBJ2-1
TGTGCCAGCAGTTACACAAGCTCCTACAATGAGCAGTTCTTC
CASSYTSSYNEQFF
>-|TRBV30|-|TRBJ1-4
TGTGCCTGGAGTTTGATTGAAAAACTGTTTTTT
CAWSLIEKLFF
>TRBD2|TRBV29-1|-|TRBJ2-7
TGCAGCGTGCGGACTAGCGGGGGGCCGTCGTACGAGCAGTACTTC
CSVRTSGGPSYEQYF
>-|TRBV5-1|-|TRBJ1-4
TGCGCCAGCAGCCTGACGGATTTCCGAGAAAAACTGTTTTTT
CASSLTDFREKLFF
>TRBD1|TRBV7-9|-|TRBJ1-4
TGTGCCAGCAGCTTCGAGGGACAGCTTAATGAAAAACTGTTTTTT
CASSFEGQLNEKLFF
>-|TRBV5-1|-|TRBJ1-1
TGCGCCAGCAGCTTGGAGGCGGGGTCGGACACTGAAGCTTTCTTT
CASSLEAGSDTEAFF
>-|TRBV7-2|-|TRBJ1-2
TGTGCCAGCAGCTTTTGGGGGGGTAACTATGGCTACACCTTC
CASSFWGGNYGYTF
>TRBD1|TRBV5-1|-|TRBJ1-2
TGCGCCAGCAGCTACGGGACAGCCCGTGCAGATGGCTACACCTTC
CASSYGTARADGYTF
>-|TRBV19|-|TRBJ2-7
TGTGCCAGTAGTACGTCTGGGGTGGTCGAGCAGTACTTC
CASSTSGVVEQYF
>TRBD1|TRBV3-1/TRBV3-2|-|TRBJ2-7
TGTGCCAGCAGCCGAGCGATGGGACAGAAATACGAGCAGTACTTC
CASSRAMGQKYEQYF
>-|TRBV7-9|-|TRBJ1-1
TGTGCCAGCAGCTTTTCAGGGAACCACACTGAAGCTTTCTTT
CASSFSGNHTEAFF